The subject of this entry is one T cell receptor (beta chain). This record belongs to a study of blood T cell repertoires in COVID-19. Background on the study: The cDNA or gDNA used as material had been derived from T cells, B-cell-depleted T cells, or PBMCs.

The germline V gene has CDR1 MNHEY and CDR2 SVGAGI. Trimming cost V 6 bases and J 6 bases, with 12 bases left between them. This CDR3 is 13 amino acids long. Libraries were prepared by immunoSEQ multiplex PCR; TCRdb keeps only in-frame clonotypes and omits some of them. Of 50,000 to 65,000 clones in the sample, around 85% were seen once. This rearrangement joins TRBV6-5 to TRBJ1-5, with D possibly TRBD1 on 6 matching bases. This receptor was taken from a human donor in a cohort sampled during active COVID-19. The sequenced sample was peripheral blood. The CDR3: CASRPTGTQPQHF. In DNA, the CDR3 is TGTGCCAGCAGACCCACAGGGACTCAGCCCCAGCATTTT.